Listed below are T cell receptor beta chains from one sample, sequenced in a study of blood T cell repertoires in COVID-19. Sequencing used immunoSEQ multiplex PCR; TCRdb keeps in-frame clones, though not all of them. The sample has approximately 250,000 clones, roughly 85% seen once. Sequencing was done on a sample of PBMCs or T cells enriched from blood (not recorded which). The receptors come from a woman between 50 and 59 years old with acute COVID-19. Each CDR3 is given with its conserved first and last residue. The D gene is left open where the match is weak. Clone size is shown for a subset of rows, as once, few, many or a class of expanded clone.

v_gene	j_gene	abundance	d_gene	CDR3nt	CDR3aa
TRBV15	TRBJ2-2	-	-	TGTGCCACCGCTATTGACAGTTACACCGGGGAGCTGTTTTTT	CATAIDSYTGELFF
TRBV29-1	TRBJ1-1	-	-	TGCAGCGTTCGAGACTGGCGGGACACTGAAGCTTTCTTT	CSVRDWRDTEAFF
TRBV14	TRBJ1-1	-	-	TGTGCCAGCAGCCAAGCTCGGGGGTTCGGCACTGAAGCTTTCTTT	CASSQARGFGTEAFF
TRBV11-2	TRBJ1-3	-	TRBD1	TGTGCCAGCAGCTTAGAGGCCAGGGGGCGGTCTGGAAACACCATATATTTT	CASSLEARGRSGNTIYF
TRBV5-5	TRBJ1-2	-	-	TGTGCCAGCAGCCTACAGGGAACGAACCCTAACTATGGCTACACCTTC	CASSLQGTNPNYGYTF
TRBV7-2	TRBJ2-7	many	TRBD2	TGTGCCAGCAGCTTAGCCCTAGCGGGGGGATACGAGCAGTACTTC	CASSLALAGGYEQYF
TRBV3-1/TRBV3-2	TRBJ1-4	once	-	TGTGCCAGCAGCCACCTAGAGGGGGTACAAGAAAAACTGTTTTTT	CASSHLEGVQEKLFF
TRBV24-1	TRBJ1-6	-	TRBD1	TGTGCCACCTGGGACAGGGAATCCTATAATTCACCCCTCCACTTT	CATWDRESYNSPLHF
TRBV13	TRBJ1-1	-	TRBD1	TGTGCCAGCAGCTCCGGGACAGGGGGGGAAGCTTTCTTT	CASSSGTGGEAFF
TRBV7-2	TRBJ2-6	-	-	TGTGCCAGCAGCTTATTCCCAGGGGCCCCCTCTGGGGCCAACGTCCTGACTTTC	CASSLFPGAPSGANVLTF
TRBV18	TRBJ1-6	-	-	TGTGCCAGCTCACCCTTGTGGGCAGGTGATAATTCACCCCTCCACTTT	CASSPLWAGDNSPLHF
TRBV5-1	TRBJ1-2	-	TRBD1	TGCGCCAGCAGCTGGACAGGGGCCGACTATGGCTACACCTTC	CASSWTGADYGYTF
TRBV2	TRBJ1-3	-	-	TGTGCCAGCAGTGAAGAGAGCAGGTCCTCTGGAAACACCATATATTTT	CASSEESRSSGNTIYF
TRBV25-1	TRBJ2-1	-	-	TGTGCCAGCACCGGTGCCGGGATAATAAATGAGCAGTTCTTC	CASTGAGIINEQFF
TRBV10-3	TRBJ1-6	few	TRBD1	TGTGCCACACTACCGGGACAGGGTTCACCCCTCCACTTT	CATLPGQGSPLHF
TRBV4-1	TRBJ2-1	-	TRBD1	TGCGCCAGCAGCCAAGATCGAGAGGGGGCCTACTACAATGAGCAGTTCTTC	CASSQDREGAYYNEQFF
TRBV7-2	TRBJ1-6	-	TRBD1	TGTGCCAGCAGACCTCAGGGGGGTAATTCACCCCTCCACTTT	CASRPQGGNSPLHF
TRBV7-2	TRBJ1-1	-	-	TGTGCCAGCAGCCTATGGAGAATTACTGAAGCTTTCTTT	CASSLWRITEAFF
TRBV10-3	TRBJ2-2	-	TRBD2	TGTGCCATCAGTGATGGCCTAGCGGGGAAGGACACCGGGGAGCTGTTTTTT	CAISDGLAGKDTGELFF
TRBV19	TRBJ1-5	-	TRBD1	TGTGCCAGTGGTAAGACAGGGGTCCGTAGCAATCAGCCCCAGCATTTT	CASGKTGVRSNQPQHF
TRBV5-4	TRBJ1-1	-	TRBD1	TGTGCCAGCAGCCAAGGGGACAGGGGGAGGAACACTGAAGCTTTCTTT	CASSQGDRGRNTEAFF
TRBV18	TRBJ1-4	-	-	TGTGCCAGCTCACCACAGGGAGGAGCTAATGAAAAACTGTTTTTT	CASSPQGGANEKLFF
TRBV7-6	TRBJ1-1	-	-	TGTGCCAGCAGCTTAGAGGGAGCGGGGACGTTTGAAGCTTTCTTT	CASSLEGAGTFEAFF
TRBV7-9	TRBJ1-4	once	TRBD1	TGTGCCAGCAACCCAGGACAGGTTAATGAAAAACTGTTTTTT	CASNPGQVNEKLFF
TRBV7-2	TRBJ2-4	-	TRBD1	TGTGCCAGCAGCTTATCCAGGACAGGGCAGAACATTCAGTACTTC	CASSLSRTGQNIQYF
TRBV30	TRBJ1-2	-	-	TGTGCCTGGAGTACCGTCACCCGGGGCTATGGCTACACCTTC	CAWSTVTRGYGYTF
TRBV7-2	TRBJ2-1	-	TRBD2	TGTGCCAGCAGCTTAGACGGATACGGGAGGAATGAGCAGTTCTTC	CASSLDGYGRNEQFF
TRBV5-1	TRBJ1-2	-	TRBD1	TGCGCCAGCAGCCCTGGGACAGGGCATCCCTATGGCTACACCTTC	CASSPGTGHPYGYTF
TRBV6-4	TRBJ2-2	-	-	TGTGCCAGCAGTGGAGAGGGGACAATTAACACCGGGGAGCTGTTTTTT	CASSGEGTINTGELFF
TRBV4-3	TRBJ2-7	-	-	TGCGCCAGCAGCCAAGAGGGGGGAGTTCCCTACGAGCAGTACTTC	CASSQEGGVPYEQYF
TRBV5-4	TRBJ2-3	-	TRBD1	TGTGCCAGCAGCAAGGGACAGTCATCCTCAGATACGCAGTATTTT	CASSKGQSSSDTQYF
TRBV6-5	TRBJ2-3	-	-	TGTGCCAGCGGTCCGACAGGAGATACGCAGTATTTT	CASGPTGDTQYF
TRBV7-3	TRBJ2-6	-	-	TGTGCCAGCAGCTTAACGGGCAGCTCCTCTGGGGCCAACGTCCTGACTTTC	CASSLTGSSSGANVLTF
TRBV3-1/TRBV3-2	TRBJ2-3	-	-	TGTGCCAGCAGCCAAGGTGGGGGCCCAGATACGCAGTATTTT	CASSQGGGPDTQYF
TRBV10-2	TRBJ1-4	-	-	TGCGCCAGCAGTGACCCCGGGGGGGGGTTGAATGAAAAACTGTTTTTT	CASSDPGGGLNEKLFF
TRBV10-3	TRBJ1-6	-	TRBD1	TGTGCCATCAGTGCGGGACAGGGGGTGAATAAATCACCCCTCCACTTT	CAISAGQGVNKSPLHF
TRBV4-3	TRBJ1-5	-	TRBD1	TGCGCCAGCAGCTCTCGGGACAGGGATCATCAGCCCCAGCATTTT	CASSSRDRDHQPQHF
TRBV19	TRBJ1-1	-	-	TGTGCCAGCAGTAAGGGGTACACTGAAGCTTTCTTT	CASSKGYTEAFF
TRBV30	TRBJ2-2	once	TRBD1	TGTGCCTGGAGGACACAGGGGGCGATCGGGGAGCTGTTTTTT	CAWRTQGAIGELFF
TRBV2	TRBJ1-2	-	-	TGTGCCAGCAGTCCAGGGGAGGGAGGAGGCTACACCTTC	CASSPGEGGGYTF
TRBV18	TRBJ1-1	-	TRBD1	TGTGCCAGCTCACCAGACAGGGTGAACACTGAAGCTTTCTTT	CASSPDRVNTEAFF
TRBV5-1	TRBJ2-7	-	TRBD2	TGCGCCAGCAGCTGGGGGACTAGCGGGACCGAGCAGTACTTC	CASSWGTSGTEQYF
TRBV10-3	TRBJ2-3	-	-	TGTGCCATCAGTGAACTACAGGGTCGGAACACAGATACGCAGTATTTT	CAISELQGRNTDTQYF
TRBV24-1	TRBJ2-1	-	-	TGTGCCACCAGTGATAAGGGGTTCGCAGAGCAGTTCTTC	CATSDKGFAEQFF
TRBV5-5	TRBJ2-5	-	TRBD1	TGTGCCAGCAGCTTGGGGACACGACAGGGGGCCTGGGAGACCCAGTACTTC	CASSLGTRQGAWETQYF